These T cell receptor beta chains were read from a single sample in a study of spatial heterogeneity in lung cancer. TCRdb independently ran MiXCR on the 5' RACE reads; one entry per CDR3 protein. Among under 150,000 distinct CDR3 sequences, about 10% were seen once, and the ten largest hold around 24%. Here the sequenced sample was PBMCs, taken at follow-up. These receptors were obtained from a female donor with early-stage non-small cell lung cancer. CDR3s include the opening cysteine and the closing phenylalanine or tryptophan. Each record gives: J gene, D gene, clone size, V gene, CDR3 protein, CDR3 DNA. A D gene is named only where the DNA matches it firmly. The size field is filled for only some rows; it gives once, few, many or a size class.

j_gene: TRBJ2-4; d_gene: TRBD1; abundance: -; v_gene: TRBV7-8; CDR3aa: CASSTRQGARDIQYF; CDR3nt: TGTGCCAGCAGCACGCGACAGGGGGCGAGGGACATTCAGTACTTC
j_gene: TRBJ2-1; d_gene: -; abundance: few; v_gene: TRBV7-9; CDR3aa: CASSPPFRVSNEQFF; CDR3nt: TGTGCCAGCAGCCCTCCGTTCCGGGTATCCAATGAGCAGTTCTTC
j_gene: TRBJ1-1; d_gene: -; abundance: many; v_gene: TRBV7-9; CDR3aa: CASKGRQVEAFF; CDR3nt: TGTGCCAGCAAGGGTAGACAGGTTGAAGCTTTCTTT
j_gene: TRBJ2-7; d_gene: -; abundance: many; v_gene: TRBV5-1; CDR3aa: CASSLDANYEQYF; CDR3nt: TGCGCCAGCAGCTTGGATGCGAACTACGAGCAGTACTTC
j_gene: TRBJ2-5; d_gene: -; abundance: few; v_gene: TRBV28; CDR3aa: CASSLVWETQETQYF; CDR3nt: TGTGCCAGCAGTTTAGTCTGGGAGACCCAAGAGACCCAGTACTTC
j_gene: TRBJ2-7; d_gene: -; abundance: few; v_gene: TRBV3-1; CDR3aa: CASSQGLTPNEQYF; CDR3nt: TGTGCCAGCAGCCAAGGTCTGACACCCAACGAGCAGTACTTC
j_gene: TRBJ2-7; d_gene: TRBD1; abundance: few; v_gene: TRBV7-9; CDR3aa: CAIGTGPSYEQYF; CDR3nt: TGTGCCATCGGGACAGGGCCTTCCTACGAGCAGTACTTC
j_gene: TRBJ1-1; d_gene: TRBD1; abundance: -; v_gene: TRBV5-1; CDR3aa: CASSWTGVTEAFF; CDR3nt: TGCGCCAGCAGCTGGACAGGGGTGACTGAAGCTTTCTTT
j_gene: TRBJ1-2; d_gene: -; abundance: few; v_gene: TRBV2; CDR3aa: CASSEGQLKGYGYTF; CDR3nt: TGTGCCAGCAGTGAAGGACAGCTTAAGGGGTATGGCTACACCTTC
j_gene: TRBJ1-3; d_gene: -; abundance: few; v_gene: TRBV12-3/TRBV12-4; CDR3aa: CASSQSPRGNTIYF; CDR3nt: TGTGCCAGCAGTCAAAGTCCCAGAGGGAACACCATATATTTT
j_gene: TRBJ1-5; d_gene: TRBD1; abundance: -; v_gene: TRBV27; CDR3aa: CASSWSRDRAQPQHF; CDR3nt: TGTGCCAGCAGTTGGAGCCGGGACAGGGCTCAGCCCCAGCATTTT
j_gene: TRBJ2-1; d_gene: -; abundance: -; v_gene: TRBV27; CDR3aa: CASSPFAGAYNEQFF; CDR3nt: TGTGCCAGCAGTCCCTTTGCGGGGGCGTACAATGAGCAGTTCTTC
j_gene: TRBJ2-1; d_gene: TRBD2; abundance: -; v_gene: TRBV20-1; CDR3aa: CSARLLAGVREQFF; CDR3nt: TGCAGTGCTAGGCTATTAGCGGGAGTCAGGGAGCAGTTCTTC
j_gene: TRBJ2-5; d_gene: -; abundance: -; v_gene: TRBV5-4; CDR3aa: CASSDPGPQETQYF; CDR3nt: TGTGCCAGCAGCGACCCGGGACCTCAAGAGACCCAGTACTTC
j_gene: TRBJ2-1; d_gene: -; abundance: -; v_gene: TRBV11-2; CDR3aa: CASSFSPVRYNEQFF; CDR3nt: TGTGCCAGCAGCTTTAGCCCAGTTAGATACAATGAGCAGTTCTTC
j_gene: TRBJ2-1; d_gene: -; abundance: many; v_gene: TRBV12-3/TRBV12-4; CDR3aa: CASNPRRGYDNEQFF; CDR3nt: TGTGCCAGCAACCCTAGGAGAGGGTACGACAATGAGCAGTTCTTC
j_gene: TRBJ2-6; d_gene: -; abundance: -; v_gene: TRBV20-1; CDR3aa: CSARQSSGANVLTF; CDR3nt: TGCAGTGCCCGACAGTCCTCTGGGGCCAACGTCCTGACTTTC
j_gene: TRBJ2-3; d_gene: TRBD2; abundance: -; v_gene: TRBV7-2; CDR3aa: CASRQSRLAEIQYF; CDR3nt: TGTGCCAGCAGGCAAAGTCGGCTAGCGGAAATTCAGTATTTT
j_gene: TRBJ2-1; d_gene: -; abundance: -; v_gene: TRBV2; CDR3aa: CASSIRDPSSEAEQFF; CDR3nt: TGTGCCAGCAGTATCCGGGACCCCTCGTCCGAGGCTGAGCAGTTCTTC
j_gene: TRBJ2-1; d_gene: TRBD1; abundance: -; v_gene: TRBV10-3; CDR3aa: CAISEPGQNYNEQFF; CDR3nt: TGTGCCATCAGTGAGCCGGGACAGAACTACAATGAGCAGTTCTTC
j_gene: TRBJ2-7; d_gene: -; abundance: few; v_gene: TRBV6-2/TRBV6-3; CDR3aa: CASSYVFGYEQYF; CDR3nt: TGTGCCAGCAGTTACGTTTTTGGGTACGAGCAGTACTTC
j_gene: TRBJ2-1; d_gene: -; abundance: many; v_gene: TRBV5-6; CDR3aa: CASSLQGAYNEQFF; CDR3nt: TGTGCCAGCAGCCTTCAAGGCGCCTACAATGAGCAGTTCTTC
j_gene: TRBJ1-6; d_gene: TRBD1; abundance: many; v_gene: TRBV28; CDR3aa: CASSPGQRNSPLHF; CDR3nt: TGTGCCAGCAGTCCGGGACAGAGAAATTCACCCCTCCACTTT
j_gene: TRBJ1-1; d_gene: -; abundance: -; v_gene: TRBV7-9; CDR3aa: CASSLNRPPRGDEAFF; CDR3nt: TGTGCCAGCAGCTTAAACCGGCCACCAAGGGGCGATGAAGCTTTCTTT
j_gene: TRBJ2-3; d_gene: TRBD2; abundance: few; v_gene: TRBV3-1; CDR3aa: CASSPLPGLVAPDTQYF; CDR3nt: TGTGCCAGCAGCCCCCTGCCGGGACTAGTTGCTCCAGATACGCAGTATTTT
j_gene: TRBJ2-1; d_gene: TRBD2; abundance: -; v_gene: TRBV7-2; CDR3aa: CASSSGSSGTNEQFF; CDR3nt: TGTGCCAGCAGCTCCGGGAGCAGCGGGACTAATGAGCAGTTCTTC
j_gene: TRBJ2-3; d_gene: -; abundance: once; v_gene: TRBV7-4; CDR3aa: CASSYLEGASTDTQYF; CDR3nt: TGTGCCAGCAGCTATCTGGAGGGTGCTAGCACAGATACGCAGTATTTT
j_gene: TRBJ2-3; d_gene: -; abundance: -; v_gene: TRBV5-1; CDR3aa: CASSLAGTRASHTQYF; CDR3nt: TGCGCCAGCAGCTTGGCCGGGACAAGGGCGTCCCATACGCAGTATTTT
j_gene: TRBJ2-3; d_gene: TRBD2; abundance: -; v_gene: TRBV12-3/TRBV12-4; CDR3aa: CASSFFLLREGGYADTQYF; CDR3nt: TGTGCCAGCAGTTTTTTCTTATTGCGGGAGGGCGGATACGCAGATACGCAGTATTTT
j_gene: TRBJ1-1; d_gene: -; abundance: few; v_gene: TRBV7-2; CDR3aa: CASKSRQGLPWTEAFF; CDR3nt: TGTGCCAGCAAGTCCCGTCAGGGGCTTCCTTGGACTGAAGCTTTCTTT
j_gene: TRBJ2-3; d_gene: TRBD1; abundance: few; v_gene: TRBV28; CDR3aa: CASSWTGGSTDTQYF; CDR3nt: TGTGCCAGCAGTTGGACAGGGGGAAGCACAGATACGCAGTATTTT
j_gene: TRBJ1-1; d_gene: -; abundance: few; v_gene: TRBV7-9; CDR3aa: CASSSRERSNTEAFF; CDR3nt: TGTGCCAGCAGCTCCCGAGAAAGAAGTAACACTGAAGCTTTCTTT
j_gene: TRBJ2-2; d_gene: -; abundance: -; v_gene: TRBV7-3; CDR3aa: CASSRGRDTGELFF; CDR3nt: TGTGCCAGCAGCAGAGGCCGGGACACCGGGGAGCTGTTTTTT
j_gene: TRBJ1-6; d_gene: -; abundance: few; v_gene: TRBV9; CDR3aa: CASSTQIDPSPVLHF; CDR3nt: TGTGCCAGCAGCACTCAAATTGACCCTAGCCCTGTCCTCCACTTT
j_gene: TRBJ2-1; d_gene: -; abundance: few; v_gene: TRBV2; CDR3aa: CASSGTDLYNEQFF; CDR3nt: TGTGCCAGCAGTGGCACAGACCTCTACAATGAGCAGTTCTTC